This passage covers 22 T cell receptor beta chains from one sample sequenced in a study of human T cells and chemical hapten exposure. TCRdb independently ran MiXCR on the RACE reads; one entry per CDR3 protein. Counted here are around 350,000 distinct CDR3 sequences, around 5.5% occurring once; the ten biggest clones make up about 7.7%. This sample's time point: pre-sensitization, week 0. Treatment given: therapeutic diphenylcyclopropenone sensitization with weekly scalp DPC. This specimen was whole blood, taken in connection with sensitization to the hapten diphenylcyclopropenone (DPC). These receptors were collected from a woman aged 18-29 years with alopecia areata. Some clones in this sample may be carry-over from other donors' samples.

In this sample, this clonotype turned up many times. This rearrangement joins TRBV7-8 to TRBJ1-6; tentatively, D is TRBD1 (5 bases). Germline values: CDR1 SGHVS, CDR2 FQNEAQ. The ends were cut back, 1 base at V and 9 bases at J, with 16 bases in the middle. CDR3 length: 16 amino acids. The CDR3: CASSLEAGRLGSPLHF. The CDR3 DNA sequence: TGTGCCAGCAGCTTAGAGGCAGGGCGGTTGGGTTCACCCCTCCACTTT.

This clonotype was picked up many times. V usage is TRBV7-2 and J usage is TRBJ1-1; TRBD1 aligns across 8 bases. Trimming at V came to 4 bases and at J to 10 bases, leaving 5 bases not matched to a gene. From germline, CDR1 is SGHTA and CDR2 FQGNSA. The CDR3 loop spans 12 amino acids. The CDR3: CASSSGQGRAFF. In DNA form, the CDR3 reads TGTGCCAGCAGCTCCGGACAGGGAAGAGCTTTCTTT.

This clonotype was seen at least ten times. The rearrangement joins TRBV28 to TRBJ2-5, with 9 positions matching TRBD2. The J segment lost 8 bases and the V segment lost 5 bases, leaving 12 bases of the junction unmatched. CDR1 is MDHEN, CDR2 SYDVKM, per germline. The CDR3 loop spans 15 amino acids. CDR3 DNA: TGTGCCAGCAGTACGGGACTAGCCCAACGGGGAACCCAGTACTTC. This translates into CASSTGLAQRGTQYF. Complete variable domain (other parts from reference TRBV28 and TRBJ2-5): DVKVTQSSRYLVKRTGEKVFLECVQDMDHENMFWYRQDPGLGLRLIYFSYDVKMKEKGDIPEGYSVSREKKERFSLILESASTNQTSMYLCASSTGLAQRGTQYFGPGTRLLVL.

This clonotype was found many times. This chain links TRBV5-1 with TRBJ2-1; tentatively, D is TRBD2 (5 bases). CDR3 length: 15 residues. CDR1 is SGHRS, CDR2 YFSETQ, per germline. Trimming cost V 4 bases and J 0 bases, with 11 bases left between them. Here the CDR3 DNA reads TGCGCCAGCAGCCCTTTAGCGAGCTCCTACAATGAGCAGTTCTTC. Its translation is CASSPLASSYNEQFF.

This clonotype appeared many times. V and J are TRBV3-1 and TRBJ2-4, with 9 bases identical to TRBD2. CDR1 is LGHDT, CDR2 YNNKEL, per germline (reference sequence). The CDR3 sequence is 16 residues long. V was clipped by 4 bases and J by 3 bases; unmatched bases: 7. In DNA form, the CDR3 reads TGTGCCAGCAGCCGTCGACTAGCGGCCAACAAAAACATTCAGTACTTC. Translating it yields CASSRRLAANKNIQYF.

This chain joins TRBV28 and TRBJ1-2, with D tentatively TRBD1 (5 bases). The CDR3 covers 14 residues. CDR1 is MDHEN, CDR2 SYDVKM, per germline. The V and J ends lost 4 bases and 8 bases respectively, with 17 bases between them. In DNA form, the CDR3 reads TGTGCCAGCAGTTGGGGGTACATAGGGAGGGGCTACACCTTC. Translating gives CASSWGYIGRGYTF.

V usage is TRBV7-2 and J usage is TRBJ2-3; 10 nucleotides match TRBD1. The CDR3 runs 16 residues. V shed 2 bases and J 5 bases; nucleotides not matched to a gene: 7. Per germline, CDR1 SGHTA and CDR2 FQGNSA. CDR3 in amino acids: CASSLKTGGSGDTQYF. DNA of the CDR3: TGTGCCAGCAGCTTAAAGACAGGGGGCTCAGGAGATACGCAGTATTTT. The full variable domain, completed using reference TRBV7-2 and TRBJ2-3, is GAGVSQSPSNKVTEKGKDVELRCDPISGHTALYWYRQSLGQGLEFLIYFQGNSAPDKSGLPSDRFSAERTGGSVSTLTIQRTQQEDSAVYLCASSLKTGGSGDTQYFGPGTRLTVL.

This clonotype has ten or more counts. The V gene is TRBV12-3 or TRBV12-4, the J gene TRBJ1-5, with D maybe TRBD1 (5 bases). The CDR3 is 14 residues long. Trimming took 2 bases from V and 7 from J, leaving 12 bases between them. The CDR3 is CASSLWGFQQPQHF. The CDR3, as DNA: TGTGCCAGCAGTTTATGGGGGTTTCAACAGCCCCAGCATTTT.

The chain combines TRBV10-3 with TRBJ1-4; D remains unclear. This CDR3 is 15 amino acids long. V lost 2 bases and J 1 base, leaving 8 bases between the germline ends. The germline gives CDR1 ENHRY, CDR2 SYGVKD. CDR3 in DNA: TGTGCCATCAGTGAGGTCGGTCGAACTAATGAAAAACTGTTTTTT. Its translation is CAISEVGRTNEKLFF.

This clonotype was counted between two and nine times. The chain couples TRBV7-6 to TRBJ2-1, with TRBD2 matching 11 bases. V was clipped by 6 bases and J by 4 bases; unmatched bases: 5. The CDR3 has 15 residues. Germline-derived CDR1 and CDR2 are SGHVS and FNYEAQ. CDR3 amino acids: CASRLTSGAYNEQFF. The CDR3 DNA reads TGTGCCAGCAGACTGACTAGCGGGGCGTACAATGAGCAGTTCTTC.

This clonotype was observed a handful of times. The chain combines TRBV28 with TRBJ1-4, with 7 bases matching TRBD1. Germline V lookup: CDR1 MDHEN, CDR2 SYDVKM. The CDR3 is made up of 14 amino acids. With 4 bases clipped from V and 7 bases from J, the junction kept 6 bases outside the gene matches. CDR3 nucleotide sequence: TGTGCCAGCAGTTATCAGGGGGTGCGTGAAAAACTGTTTTTT. Its translation: CASSYQGVREKLFF.

The chain recombines TRBV3-1 with TRBJ2-7, with D hard to call. The CDR3 has 14 amino acids. In germline, CDR1 is LGHDT, CDR2 YNNKEL (reference sequence). The ends were cut back, 6 bases at V and 0 bases at J, with 12 bases in the middle. Here the CDR3 DNA reads TGTGCCAGCAGTCCGGTATCCAGCTCCTACGAGCAGTACTTC. Encoded protein: CASSPVSSSYEQYF.

The rearrangement uses TRBV2 and TRBJ2-7; possibly TRBD1 or TRBD2 for D (5 bases each). The length of the CDR3 is 15 residues. Germline CDR1 and CDR2: SNHLY and FYNNEI. Between the trimmed V and J ends, which lost 3 bases and 2 bases, there was a span of 14 bases. In nucleotides, the CDR3 is TGTGCCAGCAGTGAGGGGGTAACAGCACCCTACGAGCAGTACTTC. Encoded protein: CASSEGVTAPYEQYF.

This clonotype has only a few counts. CDR3 nucleotide sequence: TGTGCCATCAGTGTGGCGGACAGGGCTGGCGATGAGCAGTTCTTC. Translating it yields CAISVADRAGDEQFF. The gene calls are TRBV10-3 and TRBJ2-1; 8 nucleotides match TRBD1. Looked up from germline, CDR1 is ENHRY and CDR2 is SYGVKD. The J segment lost 8 bases and the V segment lost 4 bases, leaving 10 bases of the junction unmatched. CDR3 length equals 15 residues.

In this sample, this clonotype turned up many times. The chain employs TRBV29-1 and TRBJ2-1, with 8 bases matching TRBD2. Germline-derived CDR1 and CDR2 are SQVTM and ANQGSEA. The ends lost 3 bases at V and 9 bases at J; junction bases unmatched: 16. The CDR3 has 16 residues. CDR3 residues: CSVERRGAVRVGEQFF. The CDR3 coding sequence is TGCAGCGTTGAGCGGCGGGGGGCCGTACGTGTAGGTGAGCAGTTCTTC.

The V gene is TRBV20-1, the J gene TRBJ1-2; 11 bases are a match to TRBD1. CDR1 and CDR2 (germline): DFQATT, SNEGSKA (reference sequence). This CDR3 spans 15 amino acids. V shed 0 bases and J 5 bases; nucleotides not matched to a gene: 5. The CDR3 nucleotides are TGCAGTGCTAGAGATCGGGACAGGGGGAGTTATGGCTACACCTTC. Amino acids: CSARDRDRGSYGYTF.

The genes are TRBV18 and TRBJ2-5, with D uncertain. This CDR3 comprises 14 residues. CDR1 and CDR2 (germline): KGHSH, LQKENI. Trimming removed 2 bases at V and 5 bases at J, with 12 bases between. As DNA, the CDR3 is TGTGCCAGCTCACCATCACCCTCGTCGGAGACCCAGTACTTC. Protein product: CASSPSPSSETQYF.

In its sample, this clonotype was seen a few times. The chain employs TRBV5-4 and TRBJ1-6; D may be TRBD1 (5 bases). The V and J ends lost 4 bases and 7 bases respectively, with 15 bases between them. Germline-derived CDR1 and CDR2 are SGHNT and YYREEE (reference sequence). The length of the CDR3 is 15 residues. The CDR3 region is CASSLGGRTNSPLHF. CDR3 nucleotide sequence: TGTGCCAGCAGCCTGGGGGGTAGGACGAATTCACCCCTCCACTTT.

This clonotype was counted at least ten times. J is TRBJ2-1 and V is TRBV2; 7 bases agree with TRBD1. There are 17 residues in the CDR3. The V and J ends lost 5 bases and 4 bases, in that order; junction bases with no gene match: 14. Germline loops: CDR1 SNHLY, CDR2 FYNNEI. The DNA of the CDR3 is TGTGCCAGCAGTCCCTACGGGACAGCTCTACTTTACAATGAGCAGTTCTTC. It encodes CASSPYGTALLYNEQFF.

In its sample, this clonotype was seen many times. This sequence joins TRBV5-1 and TRBJ2-1; TRBD2 matches at 7 bases. The germline gives CDR1 SGHRS, CDR2 YFSETQ. This CDR3 is 14 amino acids long. With 4 bases clipped from V and 8 bases from J, the junction kept 9 bases outside the gene matches. CDR3 DNA: TGCGCCAGCAGCACCGGACTAGGTGGGGATGAGCAGTTCTTC. As protein: CASSTGLGGDEQFF.

The chain combines TRBV28 with TRBJ1-2; the match to TRBD1 covers 9 bases. Germline trimming cut 3 bases from V and 5 bases from J; bases unmatched to any gene: 7. Germline CDR1 reads MDHEN; CDR2 reads SYDVKM. CDR3 length equals 15 residues. The DNA of the CDR3 is TGTGCCAGCAGTTTGAGAACCGGGACAGGGTATGGCTACACCTTC. It codes for CASSLRTGTGYGYTF.

This clonotype was seen only a few times. The chain has TRBV6-6 and TRBJ2-7, with TRBD1 as a possible D gene (5 bases). From germline, CDR1 is MNHNY and CDR2 SVGAGI (reference sequence). V lost 0 bases and J 5 bases, leaving 8 bases between the germline ends. The CDR3 length is 13 residues. CDR3 sequence reads: CASSYSLRDEQYF. CDR3 bases: TGTGCCAGCAGTTACTCCCTCAGGGACGAGCAGTACTTC.